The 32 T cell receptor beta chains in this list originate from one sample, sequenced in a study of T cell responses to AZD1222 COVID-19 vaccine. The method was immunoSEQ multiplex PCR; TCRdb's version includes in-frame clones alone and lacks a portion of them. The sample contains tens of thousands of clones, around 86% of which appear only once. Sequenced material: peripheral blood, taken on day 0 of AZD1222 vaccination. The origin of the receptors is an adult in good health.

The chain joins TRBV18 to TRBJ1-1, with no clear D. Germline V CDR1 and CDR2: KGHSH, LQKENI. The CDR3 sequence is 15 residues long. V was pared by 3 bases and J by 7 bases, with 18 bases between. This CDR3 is CASSPSITNFIEAFF. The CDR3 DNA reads TGTGCCAGCTCACCCTCCATAACAAACTTCATTGAAGCTTTCTTT.

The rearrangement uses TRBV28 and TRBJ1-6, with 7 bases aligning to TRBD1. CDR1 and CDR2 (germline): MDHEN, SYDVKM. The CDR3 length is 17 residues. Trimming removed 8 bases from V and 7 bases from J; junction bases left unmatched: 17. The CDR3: CASGFYFTGAVNSPLHF. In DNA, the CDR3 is TGTGCCAGCGGGTTTTATTTTACAGGGGCAGTAAATTCACCCCTCCACTTT.

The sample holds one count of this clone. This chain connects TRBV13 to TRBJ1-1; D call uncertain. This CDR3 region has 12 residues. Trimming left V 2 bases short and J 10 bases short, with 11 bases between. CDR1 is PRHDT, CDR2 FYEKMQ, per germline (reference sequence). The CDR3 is CASSLKPNRAFF. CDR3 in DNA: TGTGCCAGCAGCTTAAAGCCCAATCGAGCTTTCTTT.

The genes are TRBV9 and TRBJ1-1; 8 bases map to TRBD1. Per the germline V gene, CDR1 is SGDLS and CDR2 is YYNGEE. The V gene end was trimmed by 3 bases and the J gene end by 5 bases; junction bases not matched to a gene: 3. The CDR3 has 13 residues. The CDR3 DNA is TGTGCCAGCAGCGCGGGGGACAGGACTGAAGCTTTCTTT. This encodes CASSAGDRTEAFF. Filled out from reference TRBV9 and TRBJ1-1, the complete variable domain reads DSGVTQTPKHLITATGQRVTLRCSPRSGDLSVYWYQQSLDQGLQFLIQYYNGEERAKGNILERFSAQQFPDLHSELNLSSLELGDSALYFCASSAGDRTEAFFGQGTRLTVV.

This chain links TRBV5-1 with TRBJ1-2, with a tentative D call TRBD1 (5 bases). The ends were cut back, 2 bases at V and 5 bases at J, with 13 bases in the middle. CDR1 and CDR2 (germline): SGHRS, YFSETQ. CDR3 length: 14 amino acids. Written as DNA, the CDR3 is TGCGCCAGCAGCTTATCCGGTTGGGGGTATGGCTACACCTTC. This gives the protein CASSLSGWGYGYTF. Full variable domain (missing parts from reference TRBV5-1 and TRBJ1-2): KAGVTQTPRYLIKTRGQQVTLSCSPISGHRSVSWYQQTPGQGLQFLFEYFSETQRNKGNFPGRFSGRQFSNSRSEMNVSTLELGDSALYLCASSLSGWGYGYTFGSGTRLTVV.

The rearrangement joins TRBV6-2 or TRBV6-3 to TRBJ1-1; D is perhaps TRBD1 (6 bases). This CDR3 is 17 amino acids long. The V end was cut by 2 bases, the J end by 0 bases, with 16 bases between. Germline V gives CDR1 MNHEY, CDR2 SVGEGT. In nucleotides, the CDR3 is TGTGCCAGCAGTTACCCCCTGGGGGCGCCGATGAACACTGAAGCTTTCTTT. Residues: CASSYPLGAPMNTEAFF.

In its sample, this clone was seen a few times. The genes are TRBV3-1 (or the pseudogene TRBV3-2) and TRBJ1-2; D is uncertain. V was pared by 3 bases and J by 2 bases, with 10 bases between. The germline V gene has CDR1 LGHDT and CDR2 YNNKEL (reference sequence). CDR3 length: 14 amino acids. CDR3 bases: TGTGCCAGCAGCCACTGGGGTACAAACTATGGCTACACCTTC. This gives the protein CASSHWGTNYGYTF.

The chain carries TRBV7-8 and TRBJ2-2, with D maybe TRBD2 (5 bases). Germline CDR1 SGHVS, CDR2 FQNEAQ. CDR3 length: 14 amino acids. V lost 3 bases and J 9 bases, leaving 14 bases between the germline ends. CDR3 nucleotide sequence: TGTGCCAGCAGCTTCCGGACTTCCGACTGGGAGCTGTTTTTT. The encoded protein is CASSFRTSDWELFF.

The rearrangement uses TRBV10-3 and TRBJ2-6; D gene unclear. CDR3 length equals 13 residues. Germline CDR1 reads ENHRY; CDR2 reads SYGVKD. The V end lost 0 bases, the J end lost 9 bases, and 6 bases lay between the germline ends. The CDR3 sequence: CAISESFLNVLTF. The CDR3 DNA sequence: TGTGCCATCAGTGAGTCCTTCCTCAACGTCCTGACTTTC.

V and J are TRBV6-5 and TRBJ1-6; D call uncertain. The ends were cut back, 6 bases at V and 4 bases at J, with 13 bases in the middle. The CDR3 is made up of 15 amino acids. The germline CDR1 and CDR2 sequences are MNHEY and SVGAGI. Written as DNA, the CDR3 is TGTGCCAGCAGAACACAGTCGCCTTATAATTCACCCCTCCACTTT. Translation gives CASRTQSPYNSPLHF.

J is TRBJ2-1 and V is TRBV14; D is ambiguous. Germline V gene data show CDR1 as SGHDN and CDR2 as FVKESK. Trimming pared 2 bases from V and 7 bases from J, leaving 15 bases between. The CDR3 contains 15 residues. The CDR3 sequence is CASSQPSLGRNEQFF. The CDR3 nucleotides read TGTGCCAGCAGCCAACCGAGTCTAGGACGGAATGAGCAGTTCTTC. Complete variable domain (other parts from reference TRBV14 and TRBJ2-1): EAGVTQFPSHSVIEKGQTVTLRCDPISGHDNLYWYRRVMGKEIKFLLHFVKESKQDESGMPNNRFLAERTGGTYSTLKVQPAELEDSGVYFCASSQPSLGRNEQFFGPGTRLTVL.

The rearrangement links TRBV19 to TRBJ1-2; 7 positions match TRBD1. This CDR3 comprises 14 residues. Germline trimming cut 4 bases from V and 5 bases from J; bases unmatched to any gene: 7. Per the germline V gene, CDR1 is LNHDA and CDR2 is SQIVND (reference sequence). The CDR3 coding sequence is TGTGCCAGTAGTACTATGAGACAGGGTTATGGCTACACCTTC. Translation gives CASSTMRQGYGYTF.

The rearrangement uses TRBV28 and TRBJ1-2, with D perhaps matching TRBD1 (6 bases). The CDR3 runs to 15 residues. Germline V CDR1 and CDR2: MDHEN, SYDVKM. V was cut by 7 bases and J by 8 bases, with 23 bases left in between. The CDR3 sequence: CASNTGTRRGDGYTF. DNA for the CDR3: TGTGCCAGCAATACCGGGACAAGGCGAGGCGACGGCTACACCTTC.

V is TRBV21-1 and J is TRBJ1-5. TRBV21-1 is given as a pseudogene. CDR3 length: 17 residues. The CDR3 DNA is TGTGCCAGCAGCAAAGCGCTTCGGGGGGGGCGCGGGCAGCCCCAGCATTTT. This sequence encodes CASSKALRGGRGQPQHF.

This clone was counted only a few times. The CDR3: CASSPRPQQGWAFF. The CDR3 bases are TGTGCCAGCAGCCCCCGCCCCCAACAGGGTTGGGCTTTCTTT. The chain couples TRBV7-8 to TRBJ1-1; a weak D match, TRBD1 (6 bases). Trimming pared 5 bases from V and 11 bases from J, leaving 21 bases between. CDR1 SGHVS and CDR2 FQNEAQ come from the germline V gene. The CDR3 extends over 14 amino acids.

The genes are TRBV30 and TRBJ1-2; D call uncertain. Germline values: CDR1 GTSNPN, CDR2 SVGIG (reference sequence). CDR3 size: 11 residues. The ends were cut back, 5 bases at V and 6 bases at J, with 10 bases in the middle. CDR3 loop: CAWGPRHGYTF. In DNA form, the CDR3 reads TGTGCCTGGGGACCCAGGCATGGCTACACCTTC.

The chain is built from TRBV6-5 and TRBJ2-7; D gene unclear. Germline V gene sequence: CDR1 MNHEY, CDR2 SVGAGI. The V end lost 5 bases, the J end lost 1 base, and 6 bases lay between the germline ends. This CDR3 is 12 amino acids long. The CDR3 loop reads CASSLTSYEQYF. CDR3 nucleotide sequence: TGTGCCAGCAGTCTGACTTCCTACGAGCAGTACTTC.

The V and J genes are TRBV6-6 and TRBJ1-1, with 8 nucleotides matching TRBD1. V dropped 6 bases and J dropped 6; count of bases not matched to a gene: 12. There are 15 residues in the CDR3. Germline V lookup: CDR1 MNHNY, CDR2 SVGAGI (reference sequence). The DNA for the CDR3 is TGTGCCAGCAGCCACGTCGGGACAGGACGCCCTGAAGCTTTCTTT. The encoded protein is CASSHVGTGRPEAFF.

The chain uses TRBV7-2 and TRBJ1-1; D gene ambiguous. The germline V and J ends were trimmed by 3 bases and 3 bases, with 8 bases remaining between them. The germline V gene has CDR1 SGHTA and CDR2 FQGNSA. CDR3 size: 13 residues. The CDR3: CASSFTEDTEAFF. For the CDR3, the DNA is TGTGCCAGCAGCTTCACAGAGGACACTGAAGCTTTCTTT.

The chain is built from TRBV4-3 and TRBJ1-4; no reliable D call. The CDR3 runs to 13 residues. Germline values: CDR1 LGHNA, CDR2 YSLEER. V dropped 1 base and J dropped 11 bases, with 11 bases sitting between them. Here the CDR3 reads CASSQAPSEKLFF. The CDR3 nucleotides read TGCGCCAGCAGCCAAGCGCCCTCGGAGAAACTGTTTTTT.

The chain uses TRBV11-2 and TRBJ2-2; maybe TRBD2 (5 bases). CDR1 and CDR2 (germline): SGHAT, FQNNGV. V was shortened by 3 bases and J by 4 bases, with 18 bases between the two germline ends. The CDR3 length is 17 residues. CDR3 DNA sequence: TGTGCCAGCAGCTTCAGTGGGAGCTATTTTTCCACCGGGGAGCTGTTTTTT. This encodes CASSFSGSYFSTGELFF.

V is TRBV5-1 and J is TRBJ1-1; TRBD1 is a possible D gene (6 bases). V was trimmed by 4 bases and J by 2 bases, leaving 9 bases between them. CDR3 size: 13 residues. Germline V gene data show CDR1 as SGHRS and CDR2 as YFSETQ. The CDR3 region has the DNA TGCGCCAGCAGCCAAGGGGGTAACACTGAAGCTTTCTTT. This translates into CASSQGGNTEAFF.

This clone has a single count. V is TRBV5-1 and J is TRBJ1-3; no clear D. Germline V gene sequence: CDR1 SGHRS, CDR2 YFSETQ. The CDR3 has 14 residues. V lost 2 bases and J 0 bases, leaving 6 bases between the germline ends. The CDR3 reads CASSFGDSGNTIYF. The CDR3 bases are TGCGCCAGCAGCTTCGGCGACTCTGGAAACACCATATATTTT. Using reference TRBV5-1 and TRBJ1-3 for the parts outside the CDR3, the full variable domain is KAGVTQTPRYLIKTRGQQVTLSCSPISGHRSVSWYQQTPGQGLQFLFEYFSETQRNKGNFPGRFSGRQFSNSRSEMNVSTLELGDSALYLCASSFGDSGNTIYFGEGSWLTVV.

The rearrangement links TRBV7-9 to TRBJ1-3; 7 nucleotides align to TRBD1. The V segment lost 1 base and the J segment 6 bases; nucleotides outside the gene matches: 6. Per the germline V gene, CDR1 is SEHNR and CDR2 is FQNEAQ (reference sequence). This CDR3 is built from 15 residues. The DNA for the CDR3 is TGTGCCAGCAGCTTAGTACAGGGGAAATCAAACACCATATATTTT. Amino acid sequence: CASSLVQGKSNTIYF.

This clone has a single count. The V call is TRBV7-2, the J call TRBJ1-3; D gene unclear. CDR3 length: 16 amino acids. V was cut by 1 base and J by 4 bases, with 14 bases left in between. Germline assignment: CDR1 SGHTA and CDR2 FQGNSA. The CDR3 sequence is CASSLDPGMGGNTIYF. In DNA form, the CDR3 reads TGTGCCAGCAGCTTAGACCCCGGGATGGGCGGAAACACCATATATTTT.

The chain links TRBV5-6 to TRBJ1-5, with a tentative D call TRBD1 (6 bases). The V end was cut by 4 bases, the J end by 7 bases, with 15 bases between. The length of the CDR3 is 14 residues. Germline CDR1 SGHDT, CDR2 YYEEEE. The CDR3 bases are TGTGCCAGCAGCGTGGGGGGGCCGGGCCAGCCCCAGCATTTT. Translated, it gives CASSVGGPGQPQHF.

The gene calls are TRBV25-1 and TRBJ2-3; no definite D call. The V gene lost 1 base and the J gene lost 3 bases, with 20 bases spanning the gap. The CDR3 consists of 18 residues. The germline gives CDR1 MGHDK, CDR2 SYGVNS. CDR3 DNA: TGTGCCAGCAGTGAATTAAGGCGGCCGAACTTCTTGACAGATACGCAGTATTTT. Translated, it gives CASSELRRPNFLTDTQYF.

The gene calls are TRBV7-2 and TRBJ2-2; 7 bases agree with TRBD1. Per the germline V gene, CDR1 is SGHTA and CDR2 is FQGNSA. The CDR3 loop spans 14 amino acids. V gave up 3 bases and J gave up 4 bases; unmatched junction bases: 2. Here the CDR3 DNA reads TGTGCCAGCAGCTTTTCAGGGGGCACCGGGGAGCTGTTTTTT. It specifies CASSFSGGTGELFF.

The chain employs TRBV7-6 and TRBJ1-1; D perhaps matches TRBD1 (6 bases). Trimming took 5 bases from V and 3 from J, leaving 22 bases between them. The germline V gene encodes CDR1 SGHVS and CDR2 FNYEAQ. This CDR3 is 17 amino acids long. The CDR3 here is CASSPRAGGSMDTEAFF. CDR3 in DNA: TGTGCCAGCAGCCCGCGAGCGGGGGGCTCTATGGACACTGAAGCTTTCTTT.

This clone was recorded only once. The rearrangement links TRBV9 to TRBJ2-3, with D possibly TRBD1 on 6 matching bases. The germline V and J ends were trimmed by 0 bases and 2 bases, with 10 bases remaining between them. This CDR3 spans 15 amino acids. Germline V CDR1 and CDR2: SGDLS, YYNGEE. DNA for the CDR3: TGTGCCAGCAGCGTAGGACAGGTGGTCACAGATACGCAGTATTTT. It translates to CASSVGQVVTDTQYF.

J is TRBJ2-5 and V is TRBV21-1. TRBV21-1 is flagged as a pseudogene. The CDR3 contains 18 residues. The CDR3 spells CASPSGSSSGASQETQYF. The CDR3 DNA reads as TGTGCCAGCCCCAGTGGGAGCAGCTCCGGGGCGAGCCAAGAGACCCAGTACTTC.

The CDR3 here is CASRRVTGTTGNTIYF. CDR3 sequence (DNA): TGTGCCAGTCGGAGGGTGACAGGTACAACTGGAAACACCATATATTTT. This chain joins TRBV2 and TRBJ1-3; perhaps TRBD1 as D (6 bases). Germline assignment: CDR1 SNHLY and CDR2 FYNNEI. The CDR3 totals 16 residues. V lost 9 bases and J lost 2, with 20 bases in between.